Below, one TCR beta chain is given with its context. What it binds is not known. A J-beta primer mix and a sample-barcoded 5' primer were used in a second PCR of roughly 7 to 12 cycles. A single record per CDR3 protein comes from TCRdb applying MiXCR to the 5' RACE reads. Of some 1.4 million distinct CDR3 sequences in the sample, 42% were seen once. This entry is derived from a study of blood T cells in healthy people across ages. Study conclusions and caveats: Donors of long life had a larger count of naive CD4+ cells and greater diversity than aged donors.

V was trimmed by 2 bases and J by 4 bases, leaving 17 bases between them. The CDR3 extends over 16 amino acids. Germline CDR1 and CDR2: LGHDT and YNNKEL (reference sequence). This TCR was sampled from a woman aged 18-35 years in good health. The sample consisted of blood. V is TRBV3-1 and J is TRBJ2-5, with D possibly matching TRBD2 (5 bases). CDR3 sequence (DNA): TGTGCCAGCAGCCAACTCGGCTCTGGACGGGGAGAGACCCAGTACTTC. It translates to CASSQLGSGRGETQYF.